The entry below describes one T cell receptor beta chain. What it recognizes is unknown. This entry is derived from a study of cytomegalovirus exposure and HLA in healthy donors. The wider study: From donors who were HLA-typed, an early data release held approximately 84 million unique TCRs. Study results and limitations: Across all donors, roughly uniform sequencing depth was an assumption of the presence/absence analyses. Whilst most TCR sequences proved rare, a subset of public TCRs occurred across many donors.

Amplification used 60 Vbeta primers and 13 Jbeta primers. Only in-frame clones appear in the TCRdb table, and some are missing; sequencing was by immunoSEQ multiplex PCR. The table shows over 65,000 clones, with around 80% occurring only once. CDR3 size: 13 residues. Germline assignment: CDR1 SEHNR and CDR2 FQNEAQ (reference sequence). V was cut by 7 bases and J by 7 bases, with 14 bases left in between. The specimen sequenced was PBMCs. The chain joins TRBV7-9 to TRBJ2-1; no definite D call. This clonotype was obtained from a man in his forties or fifties in good health and CMV-seronegative. This chain's CDR3 is CASIPSSGNEQFF. CDR3 nucleotides: TGTGCCAGCATCCCCTCTTCGGGTAATGAGCAGTTCTTC.